Listed below are T cell receptor beta chains from one sample, sequenced in a study of T-cell memory formation after mild COVID-19. TCRdb re-called the 5' RACE reads with MiXCR, one entry per CDR3 protein. This table holds about 250,000 distinct CDR3 sequences, about 16% found once. What was sequenced was PBMCs or a T cell subset sorted from them (not recorded which). The receptor set was obtained from an adult woman who had mild COVID-19 (a few samples of this study predate the infection). Cell type and time point are not known. CDR3s include the opening cysteine and the closing phenylalanine or tryptophan.

j_gene,v_gene,len,CDR3aa
TRBJ2-3,TRBV6-5,17,CASRIQGGTSAADTQYF
TRBJ1-2,TRBV12-3/TRBV12-4,11,CASSWGGGYTF
TRBJ2-1,TRBV12-3/TRBV12-4,13,CASSLLGYNEQFF
TRBJ2-7,TRBV12-3/TRBV12-4,14,CASRKSGRSYEQYF
TRBJ2-1,TRBV30,15,CAVGTSGSSYNEQFF
TRBJ2-3,TRBV15,14,CATSRSPSTDTQYF
TRBJ2-5,TRBV7-7,16,CASSFIRGGASETQYF
TRBJ2-1,TRBV7-3,11,CASTNGGEQFF
TRBJ2-3,TRBV19,15,CASRRGKSGTDTQYF
TRBJ2-1,TRBV5-1,17,CASSSGGQGAWMDEQFF
TRBJ2-7,TRBV7-2,15,CASSLAGEVSYEQYF
TRBJ2-7,TRBV5-1,12,CASSLNRHEQYF
TRBJ2-3,TRBV5-6,17,CASSFWGVAPFTDTQYF
TRBJ2-7,TRBV5-1,14,CASSLSGGAYEQYF
TRBJ2-5,TRBV7-9,15,CASSSNRVPGETQYF
TRBJ2-7,TRBV12-3/TRBV12-4,14,CASRPGGRTMEQYF
TRBJ2-1,TRBV9,16,CASSLPGTSGRYEQFF
TRBJ1-1,TRBV12-3/TRBV12-4,13,CASSFKFLTEAFF
TRBJ1-6,TRBV6-5,14,CASTVTGAHSPLHF
TRBJ2-1,TRBV18,16,CASSPWKAKYLSEQFF
TRBJ2-1,TRBV5-1,14,CASSLAALGNEQFF
TRBJ2-1,TRBV11-2,19,CASSSQGSQGRGRWNEQFF
TRBJ2-2,TRBV5-6,17,CASSLLSSGTNTGELFF
TRBJ2-3,TRBV18,16,CASSPLGQVLLDTQYF
TRBJ1-1,TRBV20-1,13,CSATGHLSTEAFF
TRBJ2-1,TRBV30,15,CAWSALAGIYNEQFF
TRBJ2-1,TRBV12-2,16,CASRPTSGDSYNEQFF
TRBJ2-1,TRBV5-6,17,CASSLFEGGPTYNEQFF
TRBJ1-5,TRBV5-6,15,CASSLGQYSNQPQHF
TRBJ2-1,TRBV5-6,17,CASSFRGGSHSYNEQFF
TRBJ2-2,TRBV5-1,14,CASSPGGGERELFF
TRBJ1-2,TRBV20-1,13,CSHRQGRSYGYTF
TRBJ2-2,TRBV24-1,16,CATSDFGTANTGELFF
TRBJ1-1,TRBV5-1,14,CASTRTGMNTEAFF
TRBJ2-5,TRBV29-1,13,CSVDSSGQETQYF
TRBJ2-2,TRBV7-2,15,CASSLDFGVAGELFF
TRBJ2-1,TRBV3-1,17,CASSQYSGNRGNNEQFF
TRBJ2-7,TRBV6-5,12,CASSSSLGEQYF
TRBJ1-2,TRBV29-1,14,CSVGNPTGAWGYTF